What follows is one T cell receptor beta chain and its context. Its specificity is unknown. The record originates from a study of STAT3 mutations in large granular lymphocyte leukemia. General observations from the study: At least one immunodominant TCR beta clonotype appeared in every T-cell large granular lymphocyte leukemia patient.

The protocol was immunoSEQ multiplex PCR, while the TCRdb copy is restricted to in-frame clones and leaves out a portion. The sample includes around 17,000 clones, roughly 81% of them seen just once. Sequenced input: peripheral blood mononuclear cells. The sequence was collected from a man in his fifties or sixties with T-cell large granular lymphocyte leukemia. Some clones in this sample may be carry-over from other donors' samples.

The CDR3 loop is CASSLEVAGGQRTDTQYF. The CDR3 DNA follows: TGTGCCAGCAGCCTTGAAGTAGCGGGGGGACAACGCACAGATACGCAGTATTTT. The J gene is TRBJ2-3, the V gene TRBV7-2, with 10 positions matching TRBD2. V trimming: 5 bases; J trimming: 1 base; junction bases outside the gene matches: 12. This CDR3 region has 18 residues. From germline, CDR1 is SGHTA and CDR2 FQGNSA.